This T cell receptor (beta chain) was captured by sequencing in a study of T cell repertoires in cytomegalovirus infection. The CDR3 extends over 13 amino acids. The germline V gene has CDR1 SGDLS and CDR2 YYNGEE. Unmatched junction bases numbered 3, after V lost 0 bases and J lost 6 bases. TCRdb re-derived calls from the reads in MiXCR, one entry per CDR3 protein. The sample shows about 920,000 distinct CDR3 sequences, roughly 30% of them seen only once. In this sample, this clonotype turned up a few times. No antigen is known for it. The gene calls are TRBV9 and TRBJ2-7; 7 bases match TRBD1. The TCR was taken from a human donor in good health (CMV status not recorded). Some clones in this sample may be carry-over from other donors' samples. The sequenced sample was cultured CD8+ T cells from PBMCs, obtained from culture after CMV antigen stimulation. The CDR3: CASSVGTGSEQYV. Written as DNA, the CDR3 is TGTGCCAGCAGCGTAGGGACAGGTAGCGAGCAGTACGTC.